This TCR beta chain was found in a study of stem cell transplantation in POMP-related autoinflammatory disease. Whole-study findings and limits: Unique TRB V-J gene pairings were limited in number in patients with PRAID.

Profiling relied on immunoSEQ multiplex PCR, and the TCRdb table lists in-frame clones only, not all of them. The profile shows about 68,000 clones, roughly 93% of them singletons. PRAID featured prominent immunodeficiency. This CDR3 is 16 amino acids long. Germline lookup yields CDR1 SGDLS and CDR2 YYNGEE. The ends lost 0 bases at V and 3 bases at J; junction bases unmatched: 4. Comment on this clone: What it recognizes is unknown.

This sequence originates from a human patient with POMP-related autoinflammation and immune dysregulation (PRAID). A subset of T cells may come from the graft donor. Sequenced here: CD4+ T cells from PBMCs, sampled after stem cell transplantation. This sequence joins TRBV9 and TRBJ2-3; TRBD2 agrees at 10 bases. This chain's CDR3 is CASSVGSGRGTDTQYF. CDR3 in DNA: TGTGCCAGCAGCGTAGGGAGCGGGAGGGGAACAGATACGCAGTATTTT.